This TCR beta chain was obtained from a study of blood T cell repertoires in COVID-19. Background on the study: There were acute and convalescent COVID-19 samples, and they came from the United States, Italy and Spain. T cells, B-cell-depleted T cells, or PBMCs provided the cDNA or gDNA that served as material.

How the authors handled the data: Amplification with reference gene primers provided the estimates of nucleated cell counts. The table came from immunoSEQ multiplex PCR; TCRdb's copy has only in-frame clones and leaves some out. V and J calls and clone size are given by that table; D and trimming were obtained from the DNA. The table records 200,000 or so clones, 80% to 90% of them present only once. Per germline, CDR1 LNHDA and CDR2 SQIVND (reference sequence). There are 13 residues in the CDR3. V was trimmed by 6 bases and J by 3 bases, leaving 10 bases between them. The sequence was collected from a man aged 80 or over with acute or convalescent COVID-19. The V call is TRBV19, the J call TRBJ2-3, with D perhaps matching TRBD1 (6 bases). The sample comprised peripheral blood. The CDR3 is CASSNQGTDTQYF. The CDR3 DNA is TGTGCCAGTAGCAATCAGGGGACAGATACGCAGTATTTT.